The sequence of this TCR beta chain was determined in a study of metastatic and nonmetastatic thyroid tumors. Study overall: Samples came from malignant and benign thyroid patients, and repertoires were compared across blood and tumor or nodule tissue. Study results and limitations: Benign nodules reportedly had significantly lower TCR beta diversity than malignant thyroid tumors in blood and tumor.

The entire patient cohort was treatment-naive prior to thyroid surgery. This clone has only a few counts. The antigen is unknown. In the study's own analysis: Differences in CDR3 between clinicopathological groups were drawn on to build a classifier intended to discriminate distant-metastatic papillary thyroid cancer patients. TCRdb re-called clones via MiXCR from the PCR reads. It is TCRdb's table, rather than the study itself, that gives the V and J calls and clone size. The data hold 25,000 to 35,000 clones, with 25% to 30% observed a single time. Germline CDR1 and CDR2: SNHLY and FYNNEI. The V end was cut by 8 bases, the J end by 4 bases, with 14 bases between. This CDR3 comprises 13 residues.

The sample was blood. The receptor's source is a female donor with papillary thyroid cancer or a benign thyroid nodule (not recorded which). Some clones in this sample may be carry-over from other donors' samples. The rearrangement links TRBV2 to TRBJ1-2; D remains ambiguous. The CDR3 bases are TGTGCCAGCTACCGGCCCGGGAGCTATGGCTACACCTTC. Translated, it gives CASYRPGSYGYTF. Variable domain in full (rest from reference TRBV2 and TRBJ1-2): EPEVTQTPSHQVTQMGQEVILRCVPISNHLYFYWYRQILGQKVEFLVSFYNNEISEKSEIFDDQFSVERPDGSNFTLKIRSTKLEDSAMYFCASYRPGSYGYTFGSGTRLTVV.